This is a list of T cell receptor beta chains from one sample in a study of T cell repertoires in cytomegalovirus infection. No antigens are known for them. TCRdb used MiXCR to reprocess the reads, holding one entry per CDR3 protein. The table shows 450,000 to 600,000 distinct CDR3 sequences, with about 44% occurring only once. The sequenced sample was cultured PBMCs, obtained from culture after CMV antigen stimulation. Receptors were obtained from a human donor in good health (CMV status not recorded). Some clones in this sample may be carry-over from other donors' samples. Both conserved end residues are part of each CDR3. A D gene is named only where the DNA matches it firmly. Clone size is stated in some rows and not others, as once, few, many or a class when expanded.

J gene	V gene	D gene	clone size	CDR3 DNA	CDR3 protein
TRBJ1-2	TRBV6-1	NA	few	TGTGCCAGCAGTGGACCGGGTGGGTCTGGCGGGAACTATGGCTACACCTTC	CASSGPGGSGGNYGYTF
TRBJ2-1	TRBV6-8	NA	NA	TGTGCCAGCAGTGTCAGGACCGGGTTCGGAGATGAGCAGTTCTTC	CASSVRTGFGDEQFF
TRBJ2-7	TRBV6-1	TRBD2	NA	TGTGCCAGCAGTACGCGCGGGAGAGGGCCGATAAGAGAGCAGTACTTC	CASSTRGRGPIREQYF
TRBJ1-3	TRBV10-3	NA	NA	TGTGCCATCAGAACGGCTGGAAGCTCTGGAAACACCATATATTTT	CAIRTAGSSGNTIYF
TRBJ1-6	TRBV12-3/TRBV12-4	NA	NA	TGTGCCAGCAGTTTAGGCGCTGGGGTTGCACCCCTCCACTTT	CASSLGAGVAPLHF
TRBJ2-1	TRBV6-5	NA	NA	TGTGCCAGCAGTTACGCCCCCAGCAATGAGCAGTTCTTC	CASSYAPSNEQFF
TRBJ2-6	TRBV6-1	NA	NA	TGTGCCAGCAGCCCCCAGCAAATCACCAACGTCCTGACTTTC	CASSPQQITNVLTF
TRBJ1-1	TRBV6-5	NA	NA	TGTGCCAGCAGTTACATTGGAGGGGACACTGAAGCTTTCTTT	CASSYIGGDTEAFF
TRBJ1-6	TRBV6-5	NA	NA	TGTGCCAGCAGTAAGGGCTCCTATAATTCACCCCTCCACTTT	CASSKGSYNSPLHF
TRBJ2-7	TRBV7-2	TRBD1	NA	TGTGCCAGCAGCTTACAGGGGGCAAAGGGCTACGAGCAGTACTTC	CASSLQGAKGYEQYF
TRBJ1-1	TRBV11-2	NA	NA	TGTGCCAGCAGCTTAGATCCATCAGGGGAGCGAGCTTTCTTT	CASSLDPSGERAFF
TRBJ2-6	TRBV7-9	TRBD1	NA	TGTGCCAGCAGCTCCCTAAGGTCTTTACCGGGACAGACTGTCTCTGGGGCCAACGTCCTGACTTTC	CASSSLRSLPGQTVSGANVLTF
TRBJ1-6	TRBV5-4	NA	NA	TGTGCCAGCAGCGGGACACCTAATTCACCCCTCCACTTT	CASSGTPNSPLHF
TRBJ1-1	TRBV4-1	NA	NA	TGCGCCAGCAGCCAAGATCCGGGGCTGTATACTGAAGCTTTCTTT	CASSQDPGLYTEAFF
TRBJ2-7	TRBV7-6	TRBD1	few	TGTGCCAGCAGCTTAAGGGACAGCCAACCCTACGAGCAGTACTTC	CASSLRDSQPYEQYF
TRBJ1-1	TRBV28	NA	NA	TGTGCCAGCAGTTCCGCGGGGGAGAGGGATGAAGCTTTCTTT	CASSSAGERDEAFF
TRBJ2-1	TRBV29-1	NA	NA	TGCAGCGCTGGGGGCTCCTACAATGAGCAGTTCTTC	CSAGGSYNEQFF
TRBJ1-3	TRBV6-6	NA	few	TGTGCCAGCAAGGTGACAGACTCTGGAAACACCATATATTTT	CASKVTDSGNTIYF
TRBJ1-1	TRBV19	NA	few	TGTGCCAGTAACCCATCACCACAGGGGAACACTGAAGCTTTCTTT	CASNPSPQGNTEAFF
TRBJ2-3	TRBV6-5	NA	few	TGTGCCAGCAGGCGACTAGTTGGAGATACGCAGTATTTT	CASRRLVGDTQYF
TRBJ1-6	TRBV15	TRBD1	NA	TGTGCCACCAGCAGAGATGGGGACAGGCGCTCCTATAATTCACCCCTCCACTTT	CATSRDGDRRSYNSPLHF
TRBJ2-5	TRBV5-1	TRBD1	NA	TGCGCCAGCAGCTTGGCCGGGACAGTAGAAGAGACCCAGTACTTC	CASSLAGTVEETQYF
TRBJ2-7	TRBV11-2	TRBD1	few	TGTGCCAGCAGCCCCATCACCGGGACAGGGGACGAGCAGTACTTC	CASSPITGTGDEQYF
TRBJ2-5	TRBV7-6	TRBD1	NA	TGTGCCAGCAGCTTACCGGACAGGGGGCGCGAGGAGACCCAGTACTTC	CASSLPDRGREETQYF
TRBJ2-7	TRBV19	TRBD2	NA	TGTGCCAGTAGGGAGGGGCTAGCGGCCTCCTACGAGCAGTACTTC	CASREGLAASYEQYF